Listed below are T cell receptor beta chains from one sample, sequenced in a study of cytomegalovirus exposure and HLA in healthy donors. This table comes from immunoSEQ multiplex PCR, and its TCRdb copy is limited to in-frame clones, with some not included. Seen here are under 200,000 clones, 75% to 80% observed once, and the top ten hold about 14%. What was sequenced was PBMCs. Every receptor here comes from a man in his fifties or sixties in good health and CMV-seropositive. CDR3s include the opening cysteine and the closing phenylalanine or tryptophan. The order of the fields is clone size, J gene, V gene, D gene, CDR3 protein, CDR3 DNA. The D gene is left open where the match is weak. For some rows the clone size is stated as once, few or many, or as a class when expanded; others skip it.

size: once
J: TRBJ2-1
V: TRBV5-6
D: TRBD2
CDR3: CASSFGGVNEQFF
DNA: TGTGCCAGCAGCTTTGGGGGGGTCAATGAGCAGTTCTTC

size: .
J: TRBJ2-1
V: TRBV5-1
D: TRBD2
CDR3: CASSRSGGLDEQFF
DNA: TGCGCCAGCAGCCGCAGCGGGGGTCTCGATGAGCAGTTCTTC

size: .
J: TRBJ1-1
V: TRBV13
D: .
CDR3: CASSLGLTVIPNTEAFF
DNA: TGTGCCAGCAGCTTAGGCTTAACAGTGATCCCGAACACTGAAGCTTTCTTT

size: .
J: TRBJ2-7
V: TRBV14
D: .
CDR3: CASSQDRGTAFYEQYF
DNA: TGTGCCAGCAGCCAAGATCGCGGGACAGCCTTCTACGAGCAGTACTTC

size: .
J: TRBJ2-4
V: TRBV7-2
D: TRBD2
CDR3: CASSLGGGRNIQYF
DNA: TGTGCCAGCAGCTTAGGCGGGGGACGGAACATTCAGTACTTC

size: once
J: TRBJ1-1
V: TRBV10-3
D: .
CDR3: CAISESRPGAGGSTEAFF
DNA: TGTGCCATCAGTGAGTCCCGCCCAGGGGCGGGTGGAAGCACTGAAGCTTTCTTT

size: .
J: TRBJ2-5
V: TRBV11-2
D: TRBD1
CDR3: CASSVRNSGTGVRQETQYF
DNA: TGTGCCAGCAGCGTACGTAACTCCGGGACAGGGGTCCGCCAAGAGACCCAGTACTTC

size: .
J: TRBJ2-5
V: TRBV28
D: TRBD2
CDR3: CASSFRLAEETQYF
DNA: TGTGCCAGCAGTTTTCGACTAGCGGAAGAGACCCAGTACTTC

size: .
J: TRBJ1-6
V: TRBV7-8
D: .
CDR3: CASSPTGGRGNSPLHF
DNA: TGTGCCAGCAGCCCCACCGGGGGGCGCGGGAATTCACCCCTCCACTTT

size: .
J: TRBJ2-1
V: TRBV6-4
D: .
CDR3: CASSESGGSQNEQFF
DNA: TGTGCCAGCAGCGAGTCGGGGGGCTCTCAGAATGAGCAGTTCTTC

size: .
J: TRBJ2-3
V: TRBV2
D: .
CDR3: CASWAGAFTDTQYF
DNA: TGTGCCAGCTGGGCGGGCGCCTTCACAGATACGCAGTATTTT

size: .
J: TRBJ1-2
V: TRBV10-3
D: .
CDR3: CAISKGLVYGYTF
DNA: TGTGCCATCAGCAAGGGGCTTGTCTATGGCTACACCTTC

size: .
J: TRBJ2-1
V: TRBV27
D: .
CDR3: CASSLSAGNEQFF
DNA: TGTGCCAGCAGTTTATCGGCGGGCAATGAGCAGTTCTTC